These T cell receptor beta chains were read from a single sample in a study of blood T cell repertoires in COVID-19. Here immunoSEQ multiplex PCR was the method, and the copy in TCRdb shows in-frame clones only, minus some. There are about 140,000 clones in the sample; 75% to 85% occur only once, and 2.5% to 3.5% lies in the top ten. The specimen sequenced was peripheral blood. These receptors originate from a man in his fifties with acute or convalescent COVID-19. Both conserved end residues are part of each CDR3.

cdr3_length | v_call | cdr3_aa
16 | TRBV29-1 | CSVETRTGGKVTEAFF
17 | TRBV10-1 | CASSEGRYGVNTGELFF
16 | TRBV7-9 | CASSPDSGSPFIGQFF
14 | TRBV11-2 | CASKPGQNTGELFF
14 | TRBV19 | CATRGGAFGQPQHF
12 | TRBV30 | CAWTTANYGYTF
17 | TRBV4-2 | CASSLFGGGQGYSPLHF
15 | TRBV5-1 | CASSLGPGQGEVGTF
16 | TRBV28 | CASRTDRPSGANVLTF
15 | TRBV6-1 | CASSEAIAGGYIQYF
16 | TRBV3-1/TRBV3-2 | CASSQDSAFSGNTIYF
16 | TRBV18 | CASSPLIAERNTEAFF
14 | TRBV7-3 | CASSPGLATDTQYF
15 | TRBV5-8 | CASSLDSVSGNTIYF
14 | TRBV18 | CASSLGQDTDTQYF
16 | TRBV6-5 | CASSYSTSGGTGELFF
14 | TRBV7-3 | CASSFGSDSTEAFF
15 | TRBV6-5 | CASLSFGTGIYEQYF
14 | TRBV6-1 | CASSEGHNVHEQYF
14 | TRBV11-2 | CASSLNRGSEKLFF
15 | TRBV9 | CASSVGGSLMDEQFF
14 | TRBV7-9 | CASSLSGEGTEAFF
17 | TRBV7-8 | CASSLGLLIYSNQPQHF
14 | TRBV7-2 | CASSREASNQPQHF
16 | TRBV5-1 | CASSMGTGTRGNTIYF
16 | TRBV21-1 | CASSRGGDRKQETQYF
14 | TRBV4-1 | CASSQGQSTDTQYF
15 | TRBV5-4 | CASSLFGTGGEKLFF
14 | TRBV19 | CASSIQQGRYEQYF
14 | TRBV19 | CASSITDRATEAFF
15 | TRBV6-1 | CASSKDGLSNQPQHF
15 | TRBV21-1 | CASSSRDRGNTEAFF
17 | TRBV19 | CASSKPVFGTRGNEQFF
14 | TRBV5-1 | CASSLAQGLTEAFF
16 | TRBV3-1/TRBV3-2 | CASSPDTATGGEKLFF
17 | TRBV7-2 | CASSLRAGGTAYNEQFF
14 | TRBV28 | CASSLSQGLDEQYF
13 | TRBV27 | CAVGLTSYNEQFF
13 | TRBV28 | CASVRDRAYGYTF
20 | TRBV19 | CASSIRSSGTAEGSKNIQYF
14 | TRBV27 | CASSLQGAIYEQYF
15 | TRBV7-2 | CASSFVGQLNTEAFF
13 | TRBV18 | CASSQGSYNEQFF
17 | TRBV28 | CATRSGQGLVSGNTIYF
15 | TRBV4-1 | CASSHGSSSYNEQFF
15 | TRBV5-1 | CASSSGLAGSDEQFF
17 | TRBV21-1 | CASSKVYETASSYEQYF
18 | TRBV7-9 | CASSSTGGQGNQHYGYTF
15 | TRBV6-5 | CASSYPGQATGELFF